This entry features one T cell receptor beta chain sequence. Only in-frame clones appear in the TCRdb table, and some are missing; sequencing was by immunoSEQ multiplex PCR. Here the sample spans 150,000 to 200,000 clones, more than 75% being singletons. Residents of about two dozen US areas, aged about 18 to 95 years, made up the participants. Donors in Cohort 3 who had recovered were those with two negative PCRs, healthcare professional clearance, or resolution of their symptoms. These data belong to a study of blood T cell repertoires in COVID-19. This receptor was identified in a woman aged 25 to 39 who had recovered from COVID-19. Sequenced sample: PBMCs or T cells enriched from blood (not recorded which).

DNA for the CDR3: TGTGCCAGCAGCCTTTCCCCCTCGGGGCGGGGAAACAATGAGCAGTTCTTC. Protein product: CASSLSPSGRGNNEQFF. The rearrangement joins TRBV4-2 to TRBJ2-1; D possibly corresponds to TRBD2 (6 bases). V gave up 4 bases and J gave up 5 bases, with 21 bases separating them. Germline CDR1 is LGHNA and CDR2 is YNFKEQ. This CDR3 is 17 amino acids long.